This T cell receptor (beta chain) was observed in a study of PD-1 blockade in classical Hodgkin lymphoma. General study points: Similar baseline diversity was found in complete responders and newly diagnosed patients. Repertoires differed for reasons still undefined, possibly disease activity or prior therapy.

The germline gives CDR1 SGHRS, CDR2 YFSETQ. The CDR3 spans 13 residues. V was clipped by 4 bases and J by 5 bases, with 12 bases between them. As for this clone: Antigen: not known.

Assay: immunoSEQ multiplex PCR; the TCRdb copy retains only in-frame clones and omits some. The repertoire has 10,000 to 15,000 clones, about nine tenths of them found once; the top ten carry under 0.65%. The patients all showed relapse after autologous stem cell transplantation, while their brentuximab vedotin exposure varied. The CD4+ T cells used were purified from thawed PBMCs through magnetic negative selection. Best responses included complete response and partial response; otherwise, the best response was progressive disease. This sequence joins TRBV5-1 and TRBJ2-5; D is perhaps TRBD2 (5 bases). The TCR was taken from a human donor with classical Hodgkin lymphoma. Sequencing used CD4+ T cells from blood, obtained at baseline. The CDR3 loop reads CASSRRREETQYF. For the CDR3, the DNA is TGCGCCAGCAGCAGGAGAAGGGAGGAGACCCAGTACTTC.